One and the same sample provided the 30 T cell receptor beta chains below, sequenced in a study of graft-versus-host responses after intestinal transplantation. TCRdb's table, derived via immunoSEQ multiplex PCR, lists solely in-frame clones and lacks some. The sample lists over 100,000 clones; 85% to 95% were seen once. For these TCRs, the target antigens are not known. Sequencing used unstimulated CD8+ T cells sorted from spleen or lymph node cells, obtained before intestinal transplant. The source of these receptors is a human donor who received an intestinal transplant.

The chain is built from TRBV4-1 and TRBJ1-1; D possibly corresponds to TRBD1 (5 bases). This CDR3 is 16 amino acids long. The germline CDR1 and CDR2 sequences are MGHRA and YSYEKL. V was clipped by 4 bases and J by 6 bases, with 21 bases between them. The CDR3 bases are TGCGCCAGCAGCCGAGCACAGGAAGGAGGGTACCCTGAAGCTTTCTTT. This codes for CASSRAQEGGYPEAFF.

The gene calls are TRBV9 and TRBJ2-3; weak D call: TRBD2 (6 bases). V was clipped by 2 bases and J by 4 bases, with 17 bases between them. CDR3 length: 16 amino acids. Germline V gene data show CDR1 as SGDLS and CDR2 as YYNGEE. The CDR3 spells CASSVAGSIRADTQYF. For the CDR3, the DNA is TGTGCCAGCAGCGTCGCGGGGAGCATTCGCGCAGATACGCAGTATTTT.

The V gene is TRBV10-3, the J gene TRBJ1-2; D possibly corresponds to TRBD1 (5 bases). Trimming took 6 bases from V and 3 from J, leaving 17 bases between them. The germline CDR1 and CDR2 sequences are ENHRY and SYGVKD. The CDR3 length is 15 residues. CDR3 DNA: TGTGCCATCAGGCTATCCGAGGGGTTCGACTATGGCTACACCTTC. Its protein product is CAIRLSEGFDYGYTF.

The rearrangement joins TRBV9 to TRBJ2-7; TRBD1 matches at 8 bases. CDR1 SGDLS and CDR2 YYNGEE come from the germline V gene. J lost 7 bases, V lost 0 bases, and 12 bases had no gene match. This CDR3 region has 16 residues. The CDR3, as DNA: TGTGCCAGCAGCGTAGCGAAGAGGACAGGGTTGGGTGAGCAGTACTTC. Its translation: CASSVAKRTGLGEQYF.

V is TRBV4-1 and J is TRBJ2-7; a possible D gene is TRBD1 (6 bases). V was shortened by 1 base and J by 2 bases, with 12 bases between the two germline ends. The CDR3 covers 15 residues. From germline, CDR1 is MGHRA and CDR2 YSYEKL. The CDR3 nucleotides are TGCGCCAGCAGCCAAGTCGCAGGACAGACCTACGAGCAGTACTTC. Encoded protein: CASSQVAGQTYEQYF.

The V and J genes are TRBV7-2 and TRBJ2-7, with a possible D match to TRBD1 (6 bases). CDR3 length: 15 residues. The germline CDR1 and CDR2 sequences are SGHTA and FQGNSA. V was cut by 3 bases and J by 1 base, with 13 bases left in between. The CDR3 is CASSFRDKGSYEQYF. The CDR3 nucleotides are TGTGCCAGCAGCTTCCGGGACAAGGGATCCTACGAGCAGTACTTC.

The chain combines TRBV2 with TRBJ2-1, with 7 bases fitting TRBD1. Per germline, CDR1 SNHLY and CDR2 FYNNEI. V shed 10 bases, J shed 10 bases, and the junction held 7 bases outside the gene matches. This CDR3 comprises 11 residues. The CDR3 region is CAITQDREQFF. DNA for the CDR3: TGTGCCATAACCCAGGACAGGGAGCAGTTCTTC.

The chain joins TRBV7-3 to TRBJ2-7; D may be TRBD1 (5 bases). The V gene's germline CDR1 is SGHTA and CDR2 FQGTGA. This CDR3 has 12 amino acids. Trimming cost V 2 bases and J 9 bases, with 11 bases left between them. CDR3 residues: CASSLAGNGQYF. The CDR3 DNA follows: TGTGCCAGCAGCTTAGCAGGGAACGGGCAGTACTTC.

The V call is TRBV27, the J call TRBJ2-1, with 11 bases that match TRBD2. Germline loops: CDR1 MNHEY, CDR2 SMNVEV (reference sequence). The CDR3 is made up of 19 amino acids. Unmatched junction bases numbered 8, after V lost 1 base and J lost 0 bases. CDR3 sequence (DNA): TGTGCCAGCAGTTTATTAGCGGGAGGGCCTCCTAGCTCCTACAATGAGCAGTTCTTC. Its protein is CASSLLAGGPPSSYNEQFF.

The V gene is TRBV5-6, the J gene TRBJ2-5; 9 bases are shared with TRBD1. J lost 2 bases, V lost 4 bases, and 6 bases had no gene match. The germline CDR1 and CDR2 sequences are SGHDT and YYEEEE. The CDR3 totals 15 residues. CDR3 sequence: CASSLVGTGQETQYF. CDR3 nucleotides: TGTGCCAGCAGCCTGGTTGGGACAGGGCAAGAGACCCAGTACTTC.

Regarding this clone: Sequence at one end of the junction differs from germline and may be a read error. The chain is built from TRBV30 and TRBJ2-3; D may be TRBD1 or TRBD2 (5 bases each). This CDR3 has 14 amino acids. The germline V gene has CDR1 GTSNPN and CDR2 SVGIG (reference sequence). CDR3 region: CAWSATGSTGTQYF. CDR3 nucleotides: TGTGCCTGGAGTGCGACGGGAAGCACAGGTACGCAGTATTTT.

The genes are TRBV4-1 and TRBJ2-2, with 8 nucleotides matching TRBD2. Trimming removed 0 bases from V and 10 bases from J; junction bases left unmatched: 7. This CDR3 contains 15 residues. Germline CDR1 is MGHRA and CDR2 is YSYEKL. The CDR3 DNA is TGCGCCAGCAGCCAAGATCAGCGGGAGACAGAGGAGCTGTTTTTT. Its translation is CASSQDQRETEELFF.

The count of this clone is one. The chain couples TRBV28 to TRBJ2-7; 12 bases map to TRBD2. Looked up from germline, CDR1 is MDHEN and CDR2 is SYDVKM. The junction had 12 bases not matched to a gene; V was cut back by 3 bases and J by 3 bases. This CDR3 is built from 18 residues. CDR3 amino acids: CASSFAPRTSGTLYEQYF. As DNA, the CDR3 is TGTGCCAGCAGTTTCGCCCCCCGGACTAGCGGGACCCTCTACGAGCAGTACTTC.

With respect to this clone: The same CDR3 is also encoded by other DNA sequences in this sample. The CDR3 DNA is TGTGCCAGTAGTATCGGAGGAGGCAATGAGCAGTTCTTC. It is translated as CASSIGGGNEQFF. The chain joins TRBV19 to TRBJ2-1, with TRBD2 as a possible D gene (5 bases). The CDR3 contains 13 residues. Germline CDR1 reads LNHDA; CDR2 reads SQIVND (reference sequence). Trimming shortened V by 3 bases and J by 6 bases, and 9 bases separated the two germline ends.

This sequence joins TRBV30 and TRBJ2-2, with no clear D. The CDR3 spans 13 residues. V was trimmed by 2 bases and J by 6 bases, leaving 10 bases between them. Germline CDR1 and CDR2: GTSNPN and SVGIG (reference sequence). CDR3 sequence reads: CAWSRIDPGELFF. For the CDR3, the DNA is TGTGCCTGGAGTAGGATAGACCCCGGGGAGCTGTTTTTT.

The chain uses TRBV19 and TRBJ1-2; D may be TRBD1 (6 bases). The V end lost 8 bases, the J end lost 4 bases, and 20 bases lay between the germline ends. The CDR3 spans 15 residues. Germline assignment: CDR1 LNHDA and CDR2 SQIVND (reference sequence). As DNA, the CDR3 is TGTGCCAGTGGAACCAGGGGAGCCGACTTCTATGGCTACACCTTC. Protein: CASGTRGADFYGYTF. The entire variable domain, with the rest obtained from reference TRBV19 and TRBJ1-2, is as follows: DGGITQSPKYLFRKEGQNVTLSCEQNLNHDAMYWYRQDPGQGLRLIYYSQIVNDFQKGDIAEGYSVSREKKESFPLTVTSAQKNPTAFYLCASGTRGADFYGYTFGSGTRLTVV.

This rearrangement joins TRBV2 to TRBJ2-3, with a weak D call TRBD2 (5 bases). With 2 bases removed from V and 5 bases from J, the gap between germline ends came to 8 bases. The CDR3 is 13 amino acids. Germline values: CDR1 SNHLY, CDR2 FYNNEI. CDR3 protein: CASSENGVDTQYF. CDR3 bases: TGTGCCAGCAGTGAAAACGGGGTAGATACGCAGTATTTT.

This chain joins TRBV9 and TRBJ2-3, with D possibly matching TRBD1 (6 bases). This CDR3 has 17 residues. In germline, CDR1 is SGDLS, CDR2 YYNGEE. V gave up 5 bases and J gave up 0 bases, with 19 bases separating them. The CDR3 DNA reads TGTGCCAGCAGTCCCAGGGGTGGAGCGGTTAGCACAGATACGCAGTATTTT. Residues: CASSPRGGAVSTDTQYF. The complete variable domain, with remaining parts taken from reference TRBV9 and TRBJ2-3, reads DSGVTQTPKHLITATGQRVTLRCSPRSGDLSVYWYQQSLDQGLQFLIQYYNGEERAKGNILERFSAQQFPDLHSELNLSSLELGDSALYFCASSPRGGAVSTDTQYFGPGTRLTVL.

The chain carries TRBV9 and TRBJ2-7; 10 nucleotides match TRBD2. Trimming cost V 4 bases and J 6 bases; bases outside gene matches: 7. The CDR3 totals 14 residues. Per germline, CDR1 SGDLS and CDR2 YYNGEE. The CDR3 bases are TGTGCCAGCAGCCAGGGGACTAGCGAAAGCGAGCAGTACTTC. This sequence encodes CASSQGTSESEQYF.

This sequence joins TRBV11-2 and TRBJ2-1, with a tentative D call TRBD2 (5 bases). CDR3 length: 15 amino acids. V was trimmed by 2 bases and J by 3 bases, leaving 11 bases between them. The germline CDR1 and CDR2 sequences are SGHAT and FQNNGV. Here the CDR3 DNA reads TGTGCCAGCAGCTTAAGCGGTTCCCTCTACAATGAGCAGTTCTTC. This gives the protein CASSLSGSLYNEQFF.

This chain uses TRBV19 with TRBJ2-7, with 11 nucleotides matching TRBD2. Germline V gene lookup returns CDR1 LNHDA and CDR2 SQIVND (reference sequence). The length of the CDR3 is 15 residues. J was trimmed by 3 bases and V by 5 bases; bases with no gene match: 6. The CDR3 is CASSQYGTSGYEQYF. The CDR3 nucleotides are TGTGCCAGTAGTCAATACGGGACTAGCGGCTACGAGCAGTACTTC.

J is TRBJ2-4 and V is TRBV14, with a tentative D call TRBD2 (5 bases). Trimming took off 5 bases at V and 0 bases at J, with 23 bases between the two ends. Germline-derived CDR1 and CDR2 are SGHDN and FVKESK. This CDR3 region has 19 residues. In DNA form, the CDR3 reads TGTGCCAGCAGCACGCGTAACCCCCTTGAAGGGAGAGCCAAAAACATTCAGTACTTC. Encoded protein: CASSTRNPLEGRAKNIQYF. The full variable domain, with the rest looked up from reference TRBV14 and TRBJ2-4, is EAGVTQFPSHSVIEKGQTVTLRCDPISGHDNLYWYRRVMGKEIKFLLHFVKESKQDESGMPNNRFLAERTGGTYSTLKVQPAELEDSGVYFCASSTRNPLEGRAKNIQYFGAGTRLSVL.

The chain joins TRBV5-1 to TRBJ2-7; 9 nucleotides align to TRBD2. CDR1 is SGHRS, CDR2 YFSETQ, per germline. The CDR3 runs to 15 residues. The trim removed 3 bases at V and 2 bases at J, leaving 6 bases unmatched. The CDR3 reads CASSSTSGHPYEQYF. CDR3 DNA sequence: TGCGCCAGCAGCTCAACTAGCGGGCACCCCTACGAGCAGTACTTC. Looking up the rest from reference TRBV5-1 and TRBJ2-7 gives the full variable domain: KAGVTQTPRYLIKTRGQQVTLSCSPISGHRSVSWYQQTPGQGLQFLFEYFSETQRNKGNFPGRFSGRQFSNSRSEMNVSTLELGDSALYLCASSSTSGHPYEQYFGPGTRLTVT.

The chain carries TRBV28 and TRBJ2-1; D unresolved. The CDR3 runs 13 residues. Trimming took 4 bases from V and 12 from J, leaving 16 bases between them. Germline lookup yields CDR1 MDHEN and CDR2 SYDVKM. CDR3 protein: CASSWTRNGGQFF. The CDR3 DNA is TGTGCCAGCAGTTGGACCCGAAACGGTGGGCAGTTCTTC. Full variable domain (rest looked up from reference TRBV28 and TRBJ2-1): DVKVTQSSRYLVKRTGEKVFLECVQDMDHENMFWYRQDPGLGLRLIYFSYDVKMKEKGDIPEGYSVSREKKERFSLILESASTNQTSMYLCASSWTRNGGQFFGPGTRLTVL.

The rearrangement links TRBV21-1 to TRBJ2-7; the table's D call TRBD2 went unverified against the DNA. TRBV21-1 is designated a pseudogene. This CDR3 spans 15 amino acids. The DNA for the CDR3 is TGTGCCAGCAGCGGACGACTAGCGGGAGTTCCCGAGCAGTACTTC. This sequence encodes CASSGRLAGVPEQYF.

The rearrangement uses TRBV29-1 and TRBJ2-7; 7 bases are a match to TRBD2. This CDR3 is 13 amino acids long. The V gene end was trimmed by 8 bases and the J gene end by 2 bases; junction bases not matched to a gene: 9. From germline, CDR1 is SQVTM and CDR2 ANQGSEA. CDR3: CSFGREGTYEQYF. CDR3 nucleotide sequence: TGCAGCTTTGGGAGGGAGGGCACCTACGAGCAGTACTTC.

V and J are TRBV4-1 and TRBJ2-7, with no clear D. Germline loops: CDR1 MGHRA, CDR2 YSYEKL. The CDR3 covers 15 residues. Trimming took off 3 bases at V and 1 base at J, with 13 bases between the two ends. CDR3 DNA sequence: TGCGCCAGCAGCCACTTATCCCCAAGGTCCTACGAGCAGTACTTC. Its protein is CASSHLSPRSYEQYF.

The V call is TRBV7-9, the J call TRBJ2-1; no clear D. Germline lookup yields CDR1 SEHNR and CDR2 FQNEAQ (reference sequence). V was pared by 1 base and J by 0 bases, with 10 bases between. The CDR3 length is 16 residues. The CDR3 here is CASSLDGSSSYNEQFF. CDR3 sequence (DNA): TGTGCCAGCAGCTTAGACGGTTCTAGCTCCTACAATGAGCAGTTCTTC.

This clone has a single count. The chain has TRBV11-3 and TRBJ2-1; the D gene could be TRBD1 or TRBD2 (5 bases each). V lost 1 base to trimming and J lost 7 bases, with 14 bases between them. The CDR3 covers 15 residues. CDR1 and CDR2 from the germline V gene are SGHNT and YENEEA. The CDR3 DNA follows: TGTGCCAGCAGCTTAGCTCGGGAAGGGGTTAATGAGCAGTTCTTC. It yields the protein CASSLAREGVNEQFF.

This rearrangement joins TRBV6-5 to TRBJ2-7, with TRBD1 identical over 8 bases. Per germline, CDR1 MNHEY and CDR2 SVGAGI. CDR3 length equals 14 residues. Trimming at V came to 6 bases and at J to 3 bases, leaving 7 bases not matched to a gene. The CDR3 loop reads CASSLGQDLYEQYF. For the CDR3, the DNA is TGTGCCAGCAGCCTGGGACAGGACCTCTACGAGCAGTACTTC.